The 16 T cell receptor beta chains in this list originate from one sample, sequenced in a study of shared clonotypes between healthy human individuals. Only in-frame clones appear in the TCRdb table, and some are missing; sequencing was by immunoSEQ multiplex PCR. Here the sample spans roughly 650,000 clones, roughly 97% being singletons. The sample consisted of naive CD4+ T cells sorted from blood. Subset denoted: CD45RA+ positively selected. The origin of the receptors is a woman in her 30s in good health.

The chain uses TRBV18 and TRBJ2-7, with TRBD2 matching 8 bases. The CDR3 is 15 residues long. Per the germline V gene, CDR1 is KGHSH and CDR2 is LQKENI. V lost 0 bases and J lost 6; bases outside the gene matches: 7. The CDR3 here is CASSPPGLAGVEQYF. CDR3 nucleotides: TGTGCCAGCTCACCACCGGGGCTAGCGGGTGTCGAGCAGTACTTC. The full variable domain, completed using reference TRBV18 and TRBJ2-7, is NAGVMQNPRHLVRRRGQEARLRCSPMKGHSHVYWYRQLPEEGLKFMVYLQKENIIDESGMPKERFSAEFPKEGPSILRIQQVVRGDSAAYFCASSPPGLAGVEQYFGPGTRLTVT.

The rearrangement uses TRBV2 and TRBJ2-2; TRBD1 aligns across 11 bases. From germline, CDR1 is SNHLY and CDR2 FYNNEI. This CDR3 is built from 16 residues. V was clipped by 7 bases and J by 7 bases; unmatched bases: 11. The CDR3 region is CASNPLGGQGVGELFF. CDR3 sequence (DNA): TGTGCCAGCAATCCTCTTGGGGGACAGGGGGTCGGGGAGCTGTTTTTT.

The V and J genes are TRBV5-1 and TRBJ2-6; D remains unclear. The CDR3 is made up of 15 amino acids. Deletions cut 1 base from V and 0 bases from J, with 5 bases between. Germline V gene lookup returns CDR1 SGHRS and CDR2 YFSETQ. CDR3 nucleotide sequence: TGCGCCAGCAGCTTGACGAACTCTGGGGCCAACGTCCTGACTTTC. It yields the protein CASSLTNSGANVLTF.

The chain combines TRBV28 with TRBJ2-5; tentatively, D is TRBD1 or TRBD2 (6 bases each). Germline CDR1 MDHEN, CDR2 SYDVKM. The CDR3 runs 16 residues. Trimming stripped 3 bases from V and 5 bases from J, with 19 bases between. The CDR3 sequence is CASSFSLGGGLETQYF. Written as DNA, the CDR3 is TGTGCCAGCAGTTTCAGCCTCGGGGGCGGTTTGGAGACCCAGTACTTC. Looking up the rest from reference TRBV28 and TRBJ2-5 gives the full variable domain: DVKVTQSSRYLVKRTGEKVFLECVQDMDHENMFWYRQDPGLGLRLIYFSYDVKMKEKGDIPEGYSVSREKKERFSLILESASTNQTSMYLCASSFSLGGGLETQYFGPGTRLLVL.

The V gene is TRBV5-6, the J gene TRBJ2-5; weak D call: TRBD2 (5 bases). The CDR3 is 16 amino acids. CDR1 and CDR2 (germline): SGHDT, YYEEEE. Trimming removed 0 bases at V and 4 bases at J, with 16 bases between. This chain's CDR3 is CASSLVGGPRPETQYF. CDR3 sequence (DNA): TGTGCCAGCAGCTTGGTTGGCGGGCCGCGCCCAGAGACCCAGTACTTC.

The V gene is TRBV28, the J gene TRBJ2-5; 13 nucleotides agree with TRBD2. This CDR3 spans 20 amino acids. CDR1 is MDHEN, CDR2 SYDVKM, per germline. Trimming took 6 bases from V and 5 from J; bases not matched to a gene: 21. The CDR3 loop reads CASRALGQQGGLAGEETQYF. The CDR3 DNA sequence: TGTGCCAGCAGGGCTTTGGGTCAGCAAGGTGGACTAGCGGGAGAGGAGACCCAGTACTTC.

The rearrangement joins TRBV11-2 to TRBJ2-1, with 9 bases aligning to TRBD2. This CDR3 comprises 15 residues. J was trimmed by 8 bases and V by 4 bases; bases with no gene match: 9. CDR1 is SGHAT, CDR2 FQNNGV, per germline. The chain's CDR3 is CASSSYSGRLYEQFF. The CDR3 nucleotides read TGTGCCAGCAGCTCTTATAGCGGGAGACTCTATGAGCAGTTCTTC.

DNA for the CDR3: TGTGCCAGCAGCCTAGGAACTAGTTGGAATTTGGCCGGGGAGCTGTTTTTT. Residues: CASSLGTSWNLAGELFF. The chain couples TRBV5-8 to TRBJ2-2, with D perhaps TRBD2 (5 bases). Per germline, CDR1 SGHTS and CDR2 YDEGEE. Trimming pared 4 bases from V and 6 bases from J, leaving 22 bases between. The CDR3 has 17 residues.

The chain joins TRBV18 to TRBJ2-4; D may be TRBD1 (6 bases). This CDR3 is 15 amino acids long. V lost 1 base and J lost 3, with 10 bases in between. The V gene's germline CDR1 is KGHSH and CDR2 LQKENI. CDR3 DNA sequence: TGTGCCAGCTCACCACAGGGGACAAACAAAAACATTCAGTACTTC. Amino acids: CASSPQGTNKNIQYF.

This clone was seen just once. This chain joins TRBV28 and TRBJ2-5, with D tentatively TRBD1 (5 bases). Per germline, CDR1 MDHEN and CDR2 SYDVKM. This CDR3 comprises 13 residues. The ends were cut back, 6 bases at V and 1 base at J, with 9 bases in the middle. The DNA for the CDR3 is TGTGCCAGCAGCCCGACAGTCCAAGAGACCCAGTACTTC. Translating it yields CASSPTVQETQYF.

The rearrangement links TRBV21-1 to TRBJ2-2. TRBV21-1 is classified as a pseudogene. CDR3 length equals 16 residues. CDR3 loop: CASSPPKYLLAGELFF. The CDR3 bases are TGTGCCAGCAGCCCTCCCAAGTATCTCCTCGCCGGGGAGCTGTTTTTT.

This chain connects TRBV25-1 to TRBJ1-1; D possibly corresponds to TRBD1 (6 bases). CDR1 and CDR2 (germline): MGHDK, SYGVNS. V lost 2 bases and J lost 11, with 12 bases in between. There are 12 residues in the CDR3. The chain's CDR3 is CASSEQGLDAFF. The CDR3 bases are TGTGCCAGCAGTGAACAGGGGCTGGACGCTTTCTTT.

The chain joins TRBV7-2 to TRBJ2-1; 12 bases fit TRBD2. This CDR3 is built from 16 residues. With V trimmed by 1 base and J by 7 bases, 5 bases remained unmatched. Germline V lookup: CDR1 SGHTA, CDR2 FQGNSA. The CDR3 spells CASSLGASGRENEQFF. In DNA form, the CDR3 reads TGTGCCAGCAGCTTAGGGGCTAGCGGGAGGGAGAATGAGCAGTTCTTC.

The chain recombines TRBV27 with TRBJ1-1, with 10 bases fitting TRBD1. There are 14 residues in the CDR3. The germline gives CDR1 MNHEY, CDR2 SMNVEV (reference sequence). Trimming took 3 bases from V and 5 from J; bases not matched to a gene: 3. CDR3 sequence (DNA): TGTGCCAGCAGTTTCCGGGACAGGGGTACTGAAGCTTTCTTT. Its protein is CASSFRDRGTEAFF.

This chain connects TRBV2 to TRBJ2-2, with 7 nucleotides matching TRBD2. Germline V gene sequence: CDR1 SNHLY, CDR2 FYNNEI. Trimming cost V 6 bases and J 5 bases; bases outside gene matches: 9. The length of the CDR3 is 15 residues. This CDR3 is CASRGSGGRTGELFF. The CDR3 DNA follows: TGTGCCAGCAGGGGGTCGGGAGGTCGAACCGGGGAGCTGTTTTTT.

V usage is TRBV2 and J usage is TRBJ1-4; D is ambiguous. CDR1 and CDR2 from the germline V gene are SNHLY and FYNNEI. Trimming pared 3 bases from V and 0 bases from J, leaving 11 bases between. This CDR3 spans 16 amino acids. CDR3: CASSDADYTTNEKLFF. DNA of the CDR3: TGTGCCAGCAGTGATGCAGACTACACAACTAATGAAAAACTGTTTTTT. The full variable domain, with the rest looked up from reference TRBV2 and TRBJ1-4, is EPEVTQTPSHQVTQMGQEVILRCVPISNHLYFYWYRQILGQKVEFLVSFYNNEISEKSEIFDDQFSVERPDGSNFTLKIRSTKLEDSAMYFCASSDADYTTNEKLFFGSGTQLSVL.